A selection of T cell receptor beta chains follows, all from one sample in a study of blood T cell repertoires in COVID-19. The method was immunoSEQ multiplex PCR; TCRdb's version includes in-frame clones alone and lacks a portion of them. The sample has 350,000 to 450,000 clones; 80% to 85% are singletons. The sequenced sample was PBMCs or T cells enriched from blood (not recorded which). The receptors stem from a woman aged 45-65 years who had recovered from COVID-19. Both conserved end residues are part of each CDR3. The D gene is left open where the match is weak. Clone sizes are given selectively: once, few, many, or a class where the clone is expanded.

j_call: TRBJ2-1
d_call: TRBD1
cdr3_length: 14
v_call: TRBV3-1/TRBV3-2
clone_size: NA
cdr3_aa: CASSPLASQGGQFF
cdr3_nt: TGTGCCAGCAGCCCCCTCGCATCACAGGGGGGGCAGTTCTTC

j_call: TRBJ1-5
d_call: NA
cdr3_length: 15
v_call: TRBV11-2
clone_size: NA
cdr3_aa: CASSSSLDSNQPQHF
cdr3_nt: TGTGCCAGCAGTTCTAGCCTGGATAGCAATCAGCCCCAGCATTTT

j_call: TRBJ1-2
d_call: TRBD1
cdr3_length: 15
v_call: TRBV30
clone_size: NA
cdr3_aa: CAWSKKGQGNYGYTF
cdr3_nt: TGTGCCTGGAGTAAGAAAGGACAGGGGAACTATGGCTACACCTTC

j_call: TRBJ1-1
d_call: NA
cdr3_length: 15
v_call: TRBV25-1
clone_size: NA
cdr3_aa: CASSALGAGNTEAFF
cdr3_nt: TGTGCCAGCAGTGCCTTGGGAGCGGGGAACACTGAAGCTTTCTTT

j_call: TRBJ1-5
d_call: TRBD1
cdr3_length: 16
v_call: TRBV10-3
clone_size: NA
cdr3_aa: CAISDAGGYSNQPQHF
cdr3_nt: TGTGCCATCAGTGATGCAGGGGGCTATAGCAATCAGCCCCAGCATTTT

j_call: TRBJ2-1
d_call: TRBD2
cdr3_length: 16
v_call: TRBV7-8
clone_size: NA
cdr3_aa: CASSHLASGAYNEQFF
cdr3_nt: TGTGCCAGCAGCCATCTTGCTAGCGGGGCCTACAATGAGCAGTTCTTC

j_call: TRBJ2-3
d_call: NA
cdr3_length: 13
v_call: TRBV7-9
clone_size: NA
cdr3_aa: CASSLALTDTQYF
cdr3_nt: TGTGCCAGCAGCTTAGCTCTCACAGATACGCAGTATTTT

j_call: TRBJ2-2
d_call: TRBD2
cdr3_length: 16
v_call: TRBV7-3
clone_size: NA
cdr3_aa: CASSSGTSGATGELFF
cdr3_nt: TGTGCCAGCAGCTCGGGGACTAGCGGGGCCACCGGGGAGCTGTTTTTT

j_call: TRBJ1-1
d_call: NA
cdr3_length: 12
v_call: TRBV6-2/TRBV6-3
clone_size: NA
cdr3_aa: CASSRTASEAFF
cdr3_nt: TGTGCCAGCAGTCGGACAGCATCTGAAGCTTTCTTT

j_call: TRBJ1-3
d_call: NA
cdr3_length: 14
v_call: TRBV30
clone_size: NA
cdr3_aa: CAWSDQGSGNTIYF
cdr3_nt: TGTGCCTGGAGCGATCAGGGATCTGGAAACACCATATATTTT

j_call: TRBJ1-1
d_call: NA
cdr3_length: 15
v_call: TRBV21-1
clone_size: NA
cdr3_aa: CASSKGQEVNTEAFF
cdr3_nt: TGTGCCAGCAGCAAGGGACAGGAGGTTAACACTGAAGCTTTCTTT

j_call: TRBJ2-7
d_call: TRBD1
cdr3_length: 14
v_call: TRBV7-3
clone_size: NA
cdr3_aa: CASSSTGGLGEQYF
cdr3_nt: TGTGCCAGCAGCTCGACAGGGGGTTTGGGCGAGCAGTACTTC

j_call: TRBJ1-6
d_call: NA
cdr3_length: 15
v_call: TRBV19
clone_size: few
cdr3_aa: CASSEGSSYNSPLHF
cdr3_nt: TGTGCCAGCTCGGAGGGGAGCTCCTATAATTCACCCCTCCACTTT

j_call: TRBJ2-1
d_call: NA
cdr3_length: 15
v_call: TRBV11-3
clone_size: NA
cdr3_aa: CASSPTGSSYNEQFF
cdr3_nt: TGTGCCAGCAGCCCCACAGGGAGCTCCTACAATGAGCAGTTCTTC

j_call: TRBJ1-1
d_call: NA
cdr3_length: 13
v_call: TRBV29-1
clone_size: NA
cdr3_aa: CSVHSARPAEAFF
cdr3_nt: TGCAGCGTTCACAGTGCACGCCCGGCTGAAGCTTTCTTT

j_call: TRBJ2-1
d_call: TRBD2
cdr3_length: 14
v_call: TRBV7-9
clone_size: NA
cdr3_aa: CASSAGLVLGEQFF
cdr3_nt: TGTGCCAGCAGCGCGGGACTAGTTCTGGGTGAGCAGTTCTTC

j_call: TRBJ2-5
d_call: NA
cdr3_length: 15
v_call: TRBV3-1/TRBV3-2
clone_size: NA
cdr3_aa: CASSQPLARQETQYF
cdr3_nt: TGTGCCAGCAGCCAACCCCTAGCGCGGCAGGAGACCCAGTACTTC

j_call: TRBJ2-3
d_call: TRBD1
cdr3_length: 15
v_call: TRBV5-1
clone_size: NA
cdr3_aa: CASSTDRGSTDTQYF
cdr3_nt: TGCGCCAGCAGCACAGACAGGGGGAGCACAGATACGCAGTATTTT

j_call: TRBJ2-2
d_call: TRBD1
cdr3_length: 14
v_call: TRBV30
clone_size: NA
cdr3_aa: CAWRRTGGAGELFF
cdr3_nt: TGTGCCTGGAGGAGGACAGGGGGAGCCGGGGAGCTGTTTTTT

j_call: TRBJ1-4
d_call: NA
cdr3_length: 15
v_call: TRBV7-2
clone_size: NA
cdr3_aa: CASSLQGATNEKLFF
cdr3_nt: TGTGCCAGCAGCTTGCAGGGTGCAACTAATGAAAAACTGTTTTTT

j_call: TRBJ2-3
d_call: TRBD2
cdr3_length: 16
v_call: TRBV10-3
clone_size: NA
cdr3_aa: CAISTRTSGGADTQYF
cdr3_nt: TGTGCCATCAGTACCCGGACTAGCGGGGGGGCGGATACGCAGTATTTT

j_call: TRBJ2-7
d_call: TRBD2
cdr3_length: 16
v_call: TRBV19
clone_size: NA
cdr3_aa: CASSIYRGGKVNEQYF
cdr3_nt: TGTGCCAGTAGTATATACCGCGGGGGTAAGGTAAACGAGCAGTACTTC

j_call: TRBJ2-7
d_call: TRBD2
cdr3_length: 15
v_call: TRBV6-2/TRBV6-3
clone_size: NA
cdr3_aa: CASSRNLAGVDEQYF
cdr3_nt: TGTGCCAGCAGCCGTAACCTAGCGGGAGTCGATGAGCAGTACTTC

j_call: TRBJ2-3
d_call: TRBD2
cdr3_length: 16
v_call: TRBV5-1
clone_size: NA
cdr3_aa: CASSLSVSGGADTQYF
cdr3_nt: TGCGCCAGCAGCTTATCGGTTAGCGGGGGGGCAGATACGCAGTATTTT

j_call: TRBJ1-2
d_call: NA
cdr3_length: 13
v_call: TRBV7-2
clone_size: NA
cdr3_aa: CATQPRPLKGYTF
cdr3_nt: TGTGCCACCCAGCCCAGGCCGTTGAAAGGCTACACCTTC

j_call: TRBJ1-5
d_call: NA
cdr3_length: 13
v_call: TRBV6-5
clone_size: NA
cdr3_aa: CASFGQGVEPQHF
cdr3_nt: TGTGCCAGCTTTGGGCAGGGCGTAGAGCCCCAGCATTTT

j_call: TRBJ1-2
d_call: TRBD1
cdr3_length: 13
v_call: TRBV10-3
clone_size: NA
cdr3_aa: CAIRDGTGDGYTF
cdr3_nt: TGTGCCATCAGGGACGGGACAGGGGATGGCTACACCTTC

j_call: TRBJ1-2
d_call: NA
cdr3_length: 14
v_call: TRBV2
clone_size: NA
cdr3_aa: CASSEDGGSYGYTF
cdr3_nt: TGTGCCAGCAGTGAGGACGGGGGTTCCTATGGCTACACCTTC

j_call: TRBJ1-1
d_call: NA
cdr3_length: 18
v_call: TRBV7-9
clone_size: NA
cdr3_aa: CASSLMGRGWPGRTEAFF
cdr3_nt: TGTGCCAGCAGCTTAATGGGGAGAGGATGGCCCGGGAGAACTGAAGCTTTCTTT

j_call: TRBJ1-2
d_call: TRBD1
cdr3_length: 14
v_call: TRBV19
clone_size: NA
cdr3_aa: CASNEQGARLGYTF
cdr3_nt: TGTGCCAGTAACGAACAGGGGGCGCGCCTTGGCTACACCTTC

j_call: TRBJ2-5
d_call: TRBD2
cdr3_length: 14
v_call: TRBV6-5
clone_size: NA
cdr3_aa: CASSYSGLQETQYF
cdr3_nt: TGTGCCAGCAGTTACTCGGGACTACAAGAGACCCAGTACTTC

j_call: TRBJ1-1
d_call: NA
cdr3_length: 15
v_call: TRBV30
clone_size: NA
cdr3_aa: CAWSSRTGGASGAFF
cdr3_nt: TGTGCCTGGAGTTCCCGGACGGGTGGGGCCTCGGGAGCTTTCTTT

j_call: TRBJ1-4
d_call: TRBD1
cdr3_length: 18
v_call: TRBV2
clone_size: once
cdr3_aa: CASSEAILADRGREKLFF
cdr3_nt: TGTGCCAGCAGTGAAGCGATACTAGCAGACAGGGGGAGAGAAAAACTGTTTTTT

j_call: TRBJ1-2
d_call: TRBD1
cdr3_length: 15
v_call: TRBV6-1
clone_size: NA
cdr3_aa: CASSEDRGAPYGYTF
cdr3_nt: TGTGCCAGCAGTGAAGACAGGGGCGCTCCCTATGGCTACACCTTC

j_call: TRBJ1-1
d_call: NA
cdr3_length: 14
v_call: TRBV11-3
clone_size: NA
cdr3_aa: CASSQHTPGTEAFF
cdr3_nt: TGTGCCAGCAGCCAACATACTCCCGGGACTGAAGCTTTCTTT

j_call: TRBJ1-1
d_call: NA
cdr3_length: 14
v_call: TRBV6-5
clone_size: NA
cdr3_aa: CASRQGLTNTEAFF
cdr3_nt: TGTGCCAGCAGACAGGGCTTAACGAACACTGAAGCTTTCTTT